The subject of this entry is one T cell receptor beta chain. What it binds is unknown. The data were taken from a study of post-analysis software for immune sequencing data. Whole-study findings and limits: TRBV segments more frequent in patients than in controls numbered roughly 5 and included TRBV5-6, TRBV5-1 and TRBV20-1.

Germline values: CDR1 SQVTM, CDR2 ANQGSEA. V was shortened by 7 bases and J by 3 bases, with 12 bases between the two germline ends. The CDR3 is 13 residues long. Included in the TCR beta cDNA libraries were unique molecular identifiers. It was from approximately 0.91 to 9.4 million T cells that about 500,000 cDNA molecules came. Each CDR3 protein gets one entry after TCRdb re-called the PCR reads with MiXCR. This table has about 810,000 distinct CDR3 sequences, around 50% appearing once. The receptor's source is a girl between 10 and 17 years old with multiple sclerosis. Source material: blood. The rearrangement links TRBV29-1 to TRBJ1-4; D perhaps matches TRBD1 (5 bases). CDR3 amino acids: CSAQWGANEKLFF. The CDR3 coding sequence is TGCAGCGCCCAGTGGGGGGCTAATGAAAAACTGTTTTTT.